The clone carrying this TCR beta chain was found once. The table came from immunoSEQ multiplex PCR; TCRdb's copy has only in-frame clones and leaves some out. The sample yields roughly 110,000 clones, around 68% seen once. V dropped 1 base and J dropped 6; count of bases not matched to a gene: 12. Germline CDR1 reads LNHNV; CDR2 reads YYDKDF (reference sequence). The CDR3 length is 18 residues. The data belong to a study of shared clonotypes between healthy human individuals. For the study at large: Aged 18 to 49, the donors were a couple of women and three men.

The source material was memory CD8+ T cells sorted from blood. Specified subset: CD45RO+ cells pooled with CCR7-negative TemRA cells. This TCR was recovered from a woman aged 25-40 years in good health. The J gene is TRBJ1-5, the V gene TRBV15, with 10 bases that match TRBD1. CDR3 sequence: CATSRGADGTGDFQPQHF. The CDR3 bases are TGTGCCACCAGCAGAGGCGCAGATGGGACAGGGGATTTTCAGCCCCAGCATTTT.